The clone carrying this T cell receptor (beta chain) was picked up one time. This record comes from a study of blood T cell repertoires in COVID-19. V was pared by 1 base and J by 5 bases, with 11 bases between. The germline CDR1 and CDR2 sequences are SNHLY and FYNNEI. The CDR3 sequence is 14 residues long. Followed over time, Seattle patients had been enrolled while infection was active. TCRdb's copy holds only in-frame clones and misses some; the assay was immunoSEQ multiplex PCR. The data contain about 440,000 clones, around 89% of them singletons. The V and J genes are TRBV2 and TRBJ1-1; D gene uncertain. This TCR was sampled from a woman in her 50s with COVID-19, enrolled during active disease. The sequenced sample was peripheral blood. CDR3 sequence reads: CASSEGVLETEAFF. CDR3 bases: TGTGCCAGCAGTGAAGGAGTACTCGAAACTGAAGCTTTCTTT.